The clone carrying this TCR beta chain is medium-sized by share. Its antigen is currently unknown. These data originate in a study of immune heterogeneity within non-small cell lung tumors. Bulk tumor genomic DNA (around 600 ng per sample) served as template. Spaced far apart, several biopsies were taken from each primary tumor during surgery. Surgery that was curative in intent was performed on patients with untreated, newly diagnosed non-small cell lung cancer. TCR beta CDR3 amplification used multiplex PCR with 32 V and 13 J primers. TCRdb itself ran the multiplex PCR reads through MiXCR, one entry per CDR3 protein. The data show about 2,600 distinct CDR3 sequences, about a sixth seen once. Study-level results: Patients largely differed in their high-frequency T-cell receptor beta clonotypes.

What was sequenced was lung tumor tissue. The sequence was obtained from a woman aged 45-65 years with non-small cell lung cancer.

The CDR3, as DNA: TGTGCCAGCAGAGCTAGCGGGACCGGGGAGCTGTTTTTT. It yields the protein CASRASGTGELFF. The chain has TRBV2 and TRBJ2-2, with 8 bases lining up with TRBD2. V shed 6 bases, J shed 5 bases, and the junction held 2 bases outside the gene matches. This CDR3 is 13 amino acids long. Looked up from germline, CDR1 is SNHLY and CDR2 is FYNNEI.